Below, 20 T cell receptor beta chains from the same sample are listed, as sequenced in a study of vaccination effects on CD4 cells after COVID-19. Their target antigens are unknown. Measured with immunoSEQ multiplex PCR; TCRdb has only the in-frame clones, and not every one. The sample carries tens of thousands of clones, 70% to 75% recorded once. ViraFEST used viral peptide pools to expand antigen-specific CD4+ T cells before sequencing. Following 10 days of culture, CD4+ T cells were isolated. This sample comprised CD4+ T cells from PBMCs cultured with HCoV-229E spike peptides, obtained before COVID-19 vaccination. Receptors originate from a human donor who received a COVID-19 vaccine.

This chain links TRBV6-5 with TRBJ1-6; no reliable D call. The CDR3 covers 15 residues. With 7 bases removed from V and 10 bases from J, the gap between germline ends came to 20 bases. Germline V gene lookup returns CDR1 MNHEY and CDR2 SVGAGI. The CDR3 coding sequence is TGTGCCAGCATAAACACCAAGGGCGGGCTGTCACCCCTCCACTTT. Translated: CASINTKGGLSPLHF.

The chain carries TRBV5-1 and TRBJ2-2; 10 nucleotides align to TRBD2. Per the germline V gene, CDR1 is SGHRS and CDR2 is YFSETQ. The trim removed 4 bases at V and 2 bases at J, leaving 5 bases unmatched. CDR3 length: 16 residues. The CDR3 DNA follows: TGCGCCAGCAGCACCCTAGCGGGGGTAAACACCGGGGAGCTGTTTTTT. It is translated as CASSTLAGVNTGELFF. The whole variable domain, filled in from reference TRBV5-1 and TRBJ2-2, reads KAGVTQTPRYLIKTRGQQVTLSCSPISGHRSVSWYQQTPGQGLQFLFEYFSETQRNKGNFPGRFSGRQFSNSRSEMNVSTLELGDSALYLCASSTLAGVNTGELFFGEGSRLTVL.

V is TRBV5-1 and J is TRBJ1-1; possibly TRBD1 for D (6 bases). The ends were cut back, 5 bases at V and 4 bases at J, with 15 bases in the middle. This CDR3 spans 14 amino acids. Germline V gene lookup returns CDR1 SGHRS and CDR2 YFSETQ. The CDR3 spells CASSGPGDSTEAFF. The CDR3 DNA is TGCGCCAGCAGTGGCCCAGGGGATTCCACTGAAGCTTTCTTT.

The CDR3 DNA is TGTGCCAGCAGTTACATAGGGAATTCACCCCTCCACTTT. Translating gives CASSYIGNSPLHF. The chain is built from TRBV6-6 and TRBJ1-6; D gene unclear. This CDR3 comprises 13 residues. V was pared by 2 bases and J by 7 bases, with 6 bases between. Germline V gives CDR1 MNHNY, CDR2 SVGAGI (reference sequence).

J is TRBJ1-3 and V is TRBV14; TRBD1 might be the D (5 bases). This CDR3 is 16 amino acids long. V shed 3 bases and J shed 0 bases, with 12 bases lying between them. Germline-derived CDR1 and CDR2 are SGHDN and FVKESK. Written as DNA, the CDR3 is TGTGCCAGCAGCCATAAGACAGTCACCTCTGGAAACACCATATATTTT. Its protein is CASSHKTVTSGNTIYF.

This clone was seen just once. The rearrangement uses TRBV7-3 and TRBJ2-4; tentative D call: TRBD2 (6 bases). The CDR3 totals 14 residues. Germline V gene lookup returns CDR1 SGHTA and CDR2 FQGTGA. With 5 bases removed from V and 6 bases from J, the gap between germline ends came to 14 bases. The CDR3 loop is CASSPGGAVNIQYF. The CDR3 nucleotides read TGTGCCAGCAGCCCTGGAGGGGCTGTAAACATTCAGTACTTC.

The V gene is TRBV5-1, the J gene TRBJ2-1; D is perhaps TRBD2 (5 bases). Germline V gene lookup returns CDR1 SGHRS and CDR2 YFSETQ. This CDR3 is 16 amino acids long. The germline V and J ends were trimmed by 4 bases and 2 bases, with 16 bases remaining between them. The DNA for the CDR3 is TGCGCCAGCAGCCCGCGAGGGCTCTCCGCCTACAATGAGCAGTTCTTC. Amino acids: CASSPRGLSAYNEQFF.

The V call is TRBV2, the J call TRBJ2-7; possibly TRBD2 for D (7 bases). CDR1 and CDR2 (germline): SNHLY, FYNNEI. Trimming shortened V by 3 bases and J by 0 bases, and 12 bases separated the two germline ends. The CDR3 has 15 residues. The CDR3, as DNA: TGTGCCAGCAGTGAGGGCGCGGGGGCCTCCTACGAGCAGTACGTC. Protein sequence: CASSEGAGASYEQYV.

The CDR3 here is CASSLFRNTEAFF. CDR3 nucleotide sequence: TGTGCCAGCAGTTTATTTCGAAACACTGAAGCTTTCTTT. The chain is built from TRBV27 and TRBJ1-1; D not certain. CDR1 is MNHEY and CDR2 is SMNVEV in the germline V gene (reference sequence). With 1 base removed from V and 2 bases from J, the gap between germline ends came to 5 bases. CDR3 size: 13 residues.

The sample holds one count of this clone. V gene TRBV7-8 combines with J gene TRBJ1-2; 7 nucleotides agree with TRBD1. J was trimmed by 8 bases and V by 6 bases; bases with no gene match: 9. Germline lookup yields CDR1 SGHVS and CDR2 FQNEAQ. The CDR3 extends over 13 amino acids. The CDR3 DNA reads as TGTGCCAGCAGACCACAGGGGCTGGAAGGCTACACCTTC. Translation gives CASRPQGLEGYTF.

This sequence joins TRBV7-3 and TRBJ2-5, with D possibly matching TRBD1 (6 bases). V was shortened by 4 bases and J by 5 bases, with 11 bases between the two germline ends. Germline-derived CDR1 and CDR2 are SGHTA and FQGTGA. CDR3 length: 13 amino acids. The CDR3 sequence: CASSSAGVETQYF. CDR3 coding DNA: TGTGCCAGCAGCTCCGCAGGGGTGGAGACCCAGTACTTC.

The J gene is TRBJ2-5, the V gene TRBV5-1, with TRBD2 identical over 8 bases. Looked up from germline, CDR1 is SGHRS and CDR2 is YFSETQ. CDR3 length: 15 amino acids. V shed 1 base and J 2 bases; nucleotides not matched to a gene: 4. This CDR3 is CASSLLASGQETQYF. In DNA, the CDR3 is TGCGCCAGCAGCTTGCTGGCTAGCGGGCAAGAGACCCAGTACTTC. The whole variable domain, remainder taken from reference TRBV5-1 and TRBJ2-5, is KAGVTQTPRYLIKTRGQQVTLSCSPISGHRSVSWYQQTPGQGLQFLFEYFSETQRNKGNFPGRFSGRQFSNSRSEMNVSTLELGDSALYLCASSLLASGQETQYFGPGTRLLVL.

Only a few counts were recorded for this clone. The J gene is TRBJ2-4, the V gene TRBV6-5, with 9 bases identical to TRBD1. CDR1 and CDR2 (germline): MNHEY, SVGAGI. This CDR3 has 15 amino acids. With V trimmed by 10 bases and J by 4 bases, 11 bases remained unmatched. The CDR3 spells CATIGWGQGKNIQYF. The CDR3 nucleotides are TGTGCCACCATCGGATGGGGACAGGGTAAAAACATTCAGTACTTC.

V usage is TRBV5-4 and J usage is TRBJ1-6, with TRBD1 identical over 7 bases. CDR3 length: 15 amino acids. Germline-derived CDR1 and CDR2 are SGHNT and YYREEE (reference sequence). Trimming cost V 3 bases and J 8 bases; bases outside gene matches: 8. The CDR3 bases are TGTGCCAGCAGCTGGAACCGGGACAGAGATTCACCCCTCCACTTT. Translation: CASSWNRDRDSPLHF.

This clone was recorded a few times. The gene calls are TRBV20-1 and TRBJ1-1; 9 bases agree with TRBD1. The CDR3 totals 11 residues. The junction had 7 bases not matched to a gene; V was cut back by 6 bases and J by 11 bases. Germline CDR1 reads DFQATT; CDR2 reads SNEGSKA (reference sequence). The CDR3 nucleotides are TGCAGTGCCGGGACAGGGAGAAAGGCTTTCTTT. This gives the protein CSAGTGRKAFF.

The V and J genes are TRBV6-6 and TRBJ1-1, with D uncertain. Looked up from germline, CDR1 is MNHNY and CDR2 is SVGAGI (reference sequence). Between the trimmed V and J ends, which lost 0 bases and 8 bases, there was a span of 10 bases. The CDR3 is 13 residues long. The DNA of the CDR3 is TGTGCCAGCAGTTACTCTCGTGGTCAGGAAGCTTTCTTT. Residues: CASSYSRGQEAFF.

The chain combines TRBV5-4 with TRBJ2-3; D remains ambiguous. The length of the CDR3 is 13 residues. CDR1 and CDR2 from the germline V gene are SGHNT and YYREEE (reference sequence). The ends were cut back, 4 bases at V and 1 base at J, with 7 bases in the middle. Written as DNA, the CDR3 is TGTGCCAGCAGCACCCCCCGCACAGATACGCAGTATTTT. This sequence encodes CASSTPRTDTQYF.

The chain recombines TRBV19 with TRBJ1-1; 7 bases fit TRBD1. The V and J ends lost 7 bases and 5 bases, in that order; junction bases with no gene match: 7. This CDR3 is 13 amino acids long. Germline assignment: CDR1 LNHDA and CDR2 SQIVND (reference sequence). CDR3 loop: CASITGEGTEAFF. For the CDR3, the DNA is TGTGCCAGTATCACAGGGGAGGGAACTGAAGCTTTCTTT.

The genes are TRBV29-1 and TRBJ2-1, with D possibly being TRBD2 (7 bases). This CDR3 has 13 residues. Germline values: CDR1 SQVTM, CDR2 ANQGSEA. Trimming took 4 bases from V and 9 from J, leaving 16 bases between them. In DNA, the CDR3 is TGCAGCGTTGTGGGTGGGGGGGCAGGTGAGCAGTTCTTC. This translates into CSVVGGGAGEQFF.

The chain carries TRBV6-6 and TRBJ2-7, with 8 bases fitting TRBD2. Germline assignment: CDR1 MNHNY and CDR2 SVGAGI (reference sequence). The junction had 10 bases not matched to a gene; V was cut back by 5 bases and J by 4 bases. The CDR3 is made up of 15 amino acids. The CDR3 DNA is TGTGCCAGCAGTCGTATAGCGGGGACGTCATACGAGCAGTACGTC. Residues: CASSRIAGTSYEQYV.